This T cell receptor (beta chain) emerged from a study of ipilimumab plus nivolumab after autologous stem cell transplantation. Study in general: Typical patient got four to six ipilimumab doses and about eight nivolumab doses (median). The study, taken as a whole, reports: Authors suggest TCR repertoire, Treg phenotype and gut microbiota support further study.

Checkpoint therapy with ipilimumab 1 mg/kg began 14 to 28 days after transplant. Concerning this clone: Antigen specificity is unknown.

Measured with immunoSEQ multiplex PCR; TCRdb has only the in-frame clones, and not every one. The sample contains around 20,000 clones, 77% of which appear only once. The germline CDR1 and CDR2 sequences are SGHTA and FQGNSA. V lost 4 bases and J lost 4, with 16 bases in between. This CDR3 contains 15 residues. The source of this sequence is a male donor with diffuse large B-cell lymphoma. The chain combines TRBV7-2 with TRBJ1-2; D call uncertain. The sample consisted of PBMCs, taken in a trial of ipilimumab plus nivolumab as post-transplant consolidation. As DNA, the CDR3 is TGTGCCAGCAGCTCCAGCTCTGCAGGCCCCTATGGCTACACCTTC. Translation: CASSSSSAGPYGYTF.